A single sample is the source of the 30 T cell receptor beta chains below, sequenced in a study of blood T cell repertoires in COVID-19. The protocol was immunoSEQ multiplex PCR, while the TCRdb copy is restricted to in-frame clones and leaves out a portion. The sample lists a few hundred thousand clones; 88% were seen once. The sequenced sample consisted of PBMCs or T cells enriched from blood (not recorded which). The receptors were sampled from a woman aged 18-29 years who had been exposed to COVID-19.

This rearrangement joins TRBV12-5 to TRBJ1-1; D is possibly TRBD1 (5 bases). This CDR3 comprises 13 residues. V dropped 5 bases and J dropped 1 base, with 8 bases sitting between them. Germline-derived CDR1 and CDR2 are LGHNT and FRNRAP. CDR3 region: CASGPGQNTEAFF. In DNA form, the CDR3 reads TGTGCTAGTGGTCCAGGACAGAACACTGAAGCTTTCTTT.

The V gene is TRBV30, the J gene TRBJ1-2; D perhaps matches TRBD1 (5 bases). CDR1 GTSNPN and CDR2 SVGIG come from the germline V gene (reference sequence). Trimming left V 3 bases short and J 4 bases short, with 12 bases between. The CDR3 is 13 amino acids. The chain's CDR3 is CAWSVGGVYGYTF. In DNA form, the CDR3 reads TGTGCCTGGAGCGTCGGGGGAGTCTATGGCTACACCTTC. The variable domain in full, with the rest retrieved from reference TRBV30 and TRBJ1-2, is SQTIHQWPATLVQPVGSPLSLECTVEGTSNPNLYWYRQAAGRGLQLLFYSVGIGQISSEVPQNLSASRPQDRQFILSSKKLLLSDSGFYLCAWSVGGVYGYTFGSGTRLTVV.

The CDR3 coding sequence is TGTGCCAGCAGTTACCCCGGGACAGCTAACACCGGGGAGCTGTTTTTT. As protein: CASSYPGTANTGELFF. The chain employs TRBV6-5 and TRBJ2-2, with 7 bases matching TRBD1. V lost 2 bases, J lost 2 bases, and 5 bases stayed unmatched. The CDR3 is made up of 16 amino acids. Germline V gives CDR1 MNHEY, CDR2 SVGAGI.

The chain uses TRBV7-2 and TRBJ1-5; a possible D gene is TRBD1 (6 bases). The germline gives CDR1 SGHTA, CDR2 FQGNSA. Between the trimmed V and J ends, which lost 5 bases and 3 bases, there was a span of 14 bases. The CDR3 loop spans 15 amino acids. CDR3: CASSRDNTNNQPQHF. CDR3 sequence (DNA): TGTGCCAGCAGCCGGGACAACACAAACAATCAGCCCCAGCATTTT. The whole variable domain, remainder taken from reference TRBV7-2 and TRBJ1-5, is GAGVSQSPSNKVTEKGKDVELRCDPISGHTALYWYRQSLGQGLEFLIYFQGNSAPDKSGLPSDRFSAERTGGSVSTLTIQRTQQEDSAVYLCASSRDNTNNQPQHFGDGTRLSIL.

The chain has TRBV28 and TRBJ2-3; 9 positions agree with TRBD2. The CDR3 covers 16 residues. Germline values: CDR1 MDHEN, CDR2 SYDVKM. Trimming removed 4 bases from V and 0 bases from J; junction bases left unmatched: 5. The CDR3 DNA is TGTGCCAGCAGTTCATCGACTAGCGGCAGCACAGATACGCAGTATTTT. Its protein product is CASSSSTSGSTDTQYF.

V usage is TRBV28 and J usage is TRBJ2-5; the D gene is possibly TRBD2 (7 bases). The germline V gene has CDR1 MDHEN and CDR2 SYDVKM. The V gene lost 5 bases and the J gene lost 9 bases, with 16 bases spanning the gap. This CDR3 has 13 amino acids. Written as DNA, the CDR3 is TGTGCCAGCAGTGGCGAAGGGGGGGATCCCCAGTACTTC. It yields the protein CASSGEGGDPQYF.

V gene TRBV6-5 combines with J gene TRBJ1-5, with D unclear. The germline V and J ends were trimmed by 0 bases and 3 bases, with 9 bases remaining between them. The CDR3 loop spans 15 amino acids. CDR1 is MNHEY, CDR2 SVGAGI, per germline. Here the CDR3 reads CASSYSDEANQPQHF. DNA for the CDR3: TGTGCCAGCAGTTACTCGGATGAGGCCAATCAGCCCCAGCATTTT.

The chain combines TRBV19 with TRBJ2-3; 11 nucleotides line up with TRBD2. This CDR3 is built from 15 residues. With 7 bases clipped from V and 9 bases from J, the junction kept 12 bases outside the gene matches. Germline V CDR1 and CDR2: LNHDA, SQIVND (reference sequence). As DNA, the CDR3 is TGTGCCAGTACCGAAACTAGCGGGAGAGGCGACACGCAGTATTTT. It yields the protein CASTETSGRGDTQYF. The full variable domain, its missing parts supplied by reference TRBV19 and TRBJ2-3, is DGGITQSPKYLFRKEGQNVTLSCEQNLNHDAMYWYRQDPGQGLRLIYYSQIVNDFQKGDIAEGYSVSREKKESFPLTVTSAQKNPTAFYLCASTETSGRGDTQYFGPGTRLTVL.

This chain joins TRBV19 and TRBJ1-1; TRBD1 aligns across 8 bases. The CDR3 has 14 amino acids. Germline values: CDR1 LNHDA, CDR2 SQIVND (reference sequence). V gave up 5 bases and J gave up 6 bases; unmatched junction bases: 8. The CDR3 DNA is TGTGCCAGTAGTCTCCCAGGGGGCGCATCTGAAGCTTTCTTT. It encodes CASSLPGGASEAFF.

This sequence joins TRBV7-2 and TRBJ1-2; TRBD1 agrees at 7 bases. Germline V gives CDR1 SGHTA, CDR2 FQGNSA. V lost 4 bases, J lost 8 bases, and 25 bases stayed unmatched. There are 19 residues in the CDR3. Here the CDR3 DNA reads TGTGCCAGCAGCTCACCGACAGGGCCTTCGTTGGATCTTCCGCTAGGCTACACCTTC. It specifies CASSSPTGPSLDLPLGYTF.

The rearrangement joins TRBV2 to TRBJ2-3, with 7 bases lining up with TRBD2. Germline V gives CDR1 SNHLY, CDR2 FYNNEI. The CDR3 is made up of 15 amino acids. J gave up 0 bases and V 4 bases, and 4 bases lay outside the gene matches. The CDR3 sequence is CASSALAVSTDTQYF. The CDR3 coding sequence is TGTGCCAGCAGTGCCCTAGCGGTTAGCACAGATACGCAGTATTTT.

In DNA, the CDR3 is TGTGCCAGCAGTGAAGACTACGGCAGCCTCTATGGCTACACCTTC. This sequence encodes CASSEDYGSLYGYTF. The chain links TRBV2 to TRBJ1-2; no reliable D call. Per the germline V gene, CDR1 is SNHLY and CDR2 is FYNNEI. The CDR3 consists of 15 residues. V lost 1 base and J 4 bases, leaving 13 bases between the germline ends.

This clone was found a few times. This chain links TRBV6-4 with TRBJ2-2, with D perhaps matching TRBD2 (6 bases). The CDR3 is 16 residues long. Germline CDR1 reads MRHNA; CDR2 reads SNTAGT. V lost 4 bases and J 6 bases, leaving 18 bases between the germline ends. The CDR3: CASSGNRVEGAGELFF. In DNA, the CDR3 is TGTGCCAGCAGTGGGAACAGAGTGGAGGGCGCCGGGGAGCTGTTTTTT.

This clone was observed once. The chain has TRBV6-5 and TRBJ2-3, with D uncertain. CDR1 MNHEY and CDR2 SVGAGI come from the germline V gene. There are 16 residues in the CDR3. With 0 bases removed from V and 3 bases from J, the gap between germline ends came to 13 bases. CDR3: CASSYSPSGMTDTQYF. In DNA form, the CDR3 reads TGTGCCAGCAGTTACTCCCCGTCGGGTATGACAGATACGCAGTATTTT.

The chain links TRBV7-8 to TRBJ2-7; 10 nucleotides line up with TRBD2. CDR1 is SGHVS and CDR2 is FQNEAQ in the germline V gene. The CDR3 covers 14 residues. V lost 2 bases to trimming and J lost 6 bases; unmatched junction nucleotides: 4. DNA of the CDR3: TGTGCCAGCAGCTTACTGAGCGGGAGGGGCGAGCAGTACTTC. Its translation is CASSLLSGRGEQYF.

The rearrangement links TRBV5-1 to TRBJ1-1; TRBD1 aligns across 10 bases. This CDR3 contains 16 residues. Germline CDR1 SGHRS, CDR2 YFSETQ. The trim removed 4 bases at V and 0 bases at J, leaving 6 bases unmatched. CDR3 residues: CASSSAGTGVNTEAFF. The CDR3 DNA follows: TGCGCCAGCAGCAGTGCCGGGACAGGGGTGAACACTGAAGCTTTCTTT.

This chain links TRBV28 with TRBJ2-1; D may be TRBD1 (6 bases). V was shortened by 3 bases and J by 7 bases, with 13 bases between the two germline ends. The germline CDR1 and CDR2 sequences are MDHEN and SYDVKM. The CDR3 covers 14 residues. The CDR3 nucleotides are TGTGCCAGCAGTTTTGGTCAGGGGAAGAATGAGCAGTTCTTC. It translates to CASSFGQGKNEQFF.

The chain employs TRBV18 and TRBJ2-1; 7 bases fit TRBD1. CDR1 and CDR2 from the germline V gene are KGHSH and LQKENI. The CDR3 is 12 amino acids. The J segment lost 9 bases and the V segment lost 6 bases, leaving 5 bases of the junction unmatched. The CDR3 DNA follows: TGTGCCAGCTCCCCAACAGGGGCTGAGCAGTTCTTC. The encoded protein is CASSPTGAEQFF. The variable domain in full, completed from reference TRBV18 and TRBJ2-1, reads NAGVMQNPRHLVRRRGQEARLRCSPMKGHSHVYWYRQLPEEGLKFMVYLQKENIIDESGMPKERFSAEFPKEGPSILRIQQVVRGDSAAYFCASSPTGAEQFFGPGTRLTVL.

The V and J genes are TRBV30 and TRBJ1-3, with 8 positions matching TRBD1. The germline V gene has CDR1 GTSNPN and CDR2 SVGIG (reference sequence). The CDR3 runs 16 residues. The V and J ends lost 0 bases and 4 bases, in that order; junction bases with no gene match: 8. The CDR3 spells CAWSVWSGGAGNTIYF. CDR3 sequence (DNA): TGTGCCTGGAGTGTATGGTCAGGGGGCGCCGGAAACACCATATATTTT.

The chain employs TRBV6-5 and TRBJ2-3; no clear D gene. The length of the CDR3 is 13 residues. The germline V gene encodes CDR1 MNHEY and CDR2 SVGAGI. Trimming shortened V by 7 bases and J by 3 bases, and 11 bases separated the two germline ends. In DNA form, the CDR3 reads TGTGCCAGCAAAACAATGACTACAGATACGCAGTATTTT. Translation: CASKTMTTDTQYF.

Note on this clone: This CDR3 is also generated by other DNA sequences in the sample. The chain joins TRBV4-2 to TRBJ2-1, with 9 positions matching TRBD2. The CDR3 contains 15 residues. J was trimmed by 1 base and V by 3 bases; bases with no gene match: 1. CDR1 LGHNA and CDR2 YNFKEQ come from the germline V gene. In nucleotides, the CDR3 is TGTGCCAGCAGCCAGACTAGCGGTTCCTACAATGAGCAGTTCTTC. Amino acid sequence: CASSQTSGSYNEQFF.

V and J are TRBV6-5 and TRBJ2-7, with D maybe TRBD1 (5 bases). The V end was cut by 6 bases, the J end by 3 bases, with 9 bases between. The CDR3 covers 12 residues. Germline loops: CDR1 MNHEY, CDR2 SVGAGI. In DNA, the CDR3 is TGTGCCAGCAGATCCAGGGTCTACGAGCAGTACTTC. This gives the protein CASRSRVYEQYF.

The CDR3 coding sequence is TGTGCCAGCAGCTCCCGGGACAGGGGGCTCATTACTTCACCCCTCCACTTT. It is translated as CASSSRDRGLITSPLHF. This chain joins TRBV7-2 and TRBJ1-6; 12 bases line up with TRBD1. There are 17 residues in the CDR3. V gave up 4 bases and J gave up 9 bases; unmatched junction bases: 10. CDR1 is SGHTA and CDR2 is FQGNSA in the germline V gene.

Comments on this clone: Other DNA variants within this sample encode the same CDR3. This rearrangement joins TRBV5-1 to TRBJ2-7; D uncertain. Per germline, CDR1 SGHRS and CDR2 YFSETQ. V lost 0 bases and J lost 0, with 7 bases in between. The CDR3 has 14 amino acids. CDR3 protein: CASSLAGDSYEQYF. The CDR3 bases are TGCGCCAGCAGCTTGGCCGGAGACTCCTACGAGCAGTACTTC.

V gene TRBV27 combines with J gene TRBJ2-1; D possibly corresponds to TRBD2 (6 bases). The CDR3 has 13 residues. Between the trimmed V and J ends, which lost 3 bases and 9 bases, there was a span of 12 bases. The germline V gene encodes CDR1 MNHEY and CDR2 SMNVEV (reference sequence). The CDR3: CASSLVPGVEQFF. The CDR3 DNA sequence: TGTGCCAGCAGTTTGGTCCCGGGAGTTGAGCAGTTCTTC.

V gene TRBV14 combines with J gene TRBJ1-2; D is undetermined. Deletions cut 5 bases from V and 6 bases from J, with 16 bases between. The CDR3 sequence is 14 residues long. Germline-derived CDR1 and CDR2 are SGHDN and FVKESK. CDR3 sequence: CASSAVRGSDGYTF. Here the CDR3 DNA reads TGTGCCAGCAGCGCCGTTCGGGGTTCCGATGGCTACACCTTC.

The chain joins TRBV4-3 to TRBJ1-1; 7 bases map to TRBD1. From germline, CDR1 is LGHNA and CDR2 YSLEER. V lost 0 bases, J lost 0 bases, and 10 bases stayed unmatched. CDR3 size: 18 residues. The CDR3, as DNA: TGCGCCAGCAGCCAAGATTCCGTTTTTGGACAGGTGAACACTGAAGCTTTCTTT. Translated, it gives CASSQDSVFGQVNTEAFF.

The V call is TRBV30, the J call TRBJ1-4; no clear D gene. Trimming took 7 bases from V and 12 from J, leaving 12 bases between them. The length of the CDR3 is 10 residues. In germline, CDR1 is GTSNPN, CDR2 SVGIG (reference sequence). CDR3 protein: CALEWEELFF. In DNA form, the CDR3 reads TGTGCCTTGGAGTGGGAGGAACTGTTTTTT. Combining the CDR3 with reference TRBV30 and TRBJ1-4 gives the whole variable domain SQTIHQWPATLVQPVGSPLSLECTVEGTSNPNLYWYRQAAGRGLQLLFYSVGIGQISSEVPQNLSASRPQDRQFILSSKKLLLSDSGFYLCALEWEELFFGSGTQLSVL.

In DNA form, the CDR3 reads TGTGCCAGCAGCACAGGGGGGATGGGAAACACCGGGGAGCTGTTTTTT. Residues: CASSTGGMGNTGELFF. The chain links TRBV7-6 to TRBJ2-2, with TRBD1 matching over 8 bases. With V trimmed by 5 bases and J by 2 bases, 7 bases remained unmatched. The CDR3 runs 16 residues. The germline gives CDR1 SGHVS, CDR2 FNYEAQ.

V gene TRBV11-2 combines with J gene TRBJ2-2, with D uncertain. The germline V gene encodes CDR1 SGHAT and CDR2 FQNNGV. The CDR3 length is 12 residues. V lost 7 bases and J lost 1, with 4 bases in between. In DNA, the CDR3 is TGTGCCAGCAACAGGAACACCGGGGAGCTGTTTTTT. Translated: CASNRNTGELFF.